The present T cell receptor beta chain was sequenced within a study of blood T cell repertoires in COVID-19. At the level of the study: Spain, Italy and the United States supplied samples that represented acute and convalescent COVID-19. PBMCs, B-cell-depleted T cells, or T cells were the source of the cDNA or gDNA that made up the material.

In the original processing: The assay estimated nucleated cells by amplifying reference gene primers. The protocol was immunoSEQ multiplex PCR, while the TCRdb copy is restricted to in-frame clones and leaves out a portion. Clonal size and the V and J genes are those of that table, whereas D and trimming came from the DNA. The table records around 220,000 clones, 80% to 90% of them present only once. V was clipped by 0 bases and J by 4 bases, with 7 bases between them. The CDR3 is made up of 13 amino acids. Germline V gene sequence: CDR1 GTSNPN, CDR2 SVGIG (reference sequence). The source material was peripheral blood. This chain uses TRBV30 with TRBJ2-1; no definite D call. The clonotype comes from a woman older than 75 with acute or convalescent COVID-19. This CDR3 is CAWSVAVYNEQFF. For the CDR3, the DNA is TGTGCCTGGAGTGTGGCGGTGTACAATGAGCAGTTCTTC.